This T cell receptor (beta chain) was identified in a study of T cells in localized non-small cell lung cancer. Study-wide results and limits: There was higher T cell clonality in uninvolved adjacent lung than in tumor, and it was highest there. Longer survival (overall) was linked to higher T cell density in blood. Because sequencing included only one region (of the tumor), heterogeneity remains possible.

Trimming pared 4 bases from V and 5 bases from J, leaving 8 bases between. Germline CDR1 is KGHSH and CDR2 is LQKENI. The CDR3 loop spans 12 amino acids. To note about this clone: Antigen: not known.

TCRdb's table, derived via immunoSEQ multiplex PCR, lists solely in-frame clones and lacks some. The table records fewer than 3,000 clones, under 30% of them present only once. The chain links TRBV18 to TRBJ1-1; D is unclear. Material: normal lung tissue next to the tumor, obtained before any cancer treatment. The TCR was taken from a female donor at least 60 years old with stage I squamous cell lung carcinoma. CDR3 amino acids: CASSRDITEAFF. The CDR3 bases are TGTGCCAGCTCACGAGACATAACTGAAGCTTTCTTT.